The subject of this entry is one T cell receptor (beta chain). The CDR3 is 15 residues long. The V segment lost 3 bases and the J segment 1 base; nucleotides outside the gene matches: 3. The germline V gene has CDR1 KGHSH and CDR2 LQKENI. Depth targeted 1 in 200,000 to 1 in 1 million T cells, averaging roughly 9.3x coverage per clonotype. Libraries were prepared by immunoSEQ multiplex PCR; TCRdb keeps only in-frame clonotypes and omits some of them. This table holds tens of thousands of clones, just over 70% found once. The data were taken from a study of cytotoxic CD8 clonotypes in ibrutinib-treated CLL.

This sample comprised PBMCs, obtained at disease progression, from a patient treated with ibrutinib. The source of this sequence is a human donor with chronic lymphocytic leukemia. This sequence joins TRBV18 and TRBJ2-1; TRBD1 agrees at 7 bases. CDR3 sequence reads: CASSPTGLSYNEQFF. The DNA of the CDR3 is TGTGCCAGCTCACCGACAGGGCTTTCCTACAATGAGCAGTTCTTC.